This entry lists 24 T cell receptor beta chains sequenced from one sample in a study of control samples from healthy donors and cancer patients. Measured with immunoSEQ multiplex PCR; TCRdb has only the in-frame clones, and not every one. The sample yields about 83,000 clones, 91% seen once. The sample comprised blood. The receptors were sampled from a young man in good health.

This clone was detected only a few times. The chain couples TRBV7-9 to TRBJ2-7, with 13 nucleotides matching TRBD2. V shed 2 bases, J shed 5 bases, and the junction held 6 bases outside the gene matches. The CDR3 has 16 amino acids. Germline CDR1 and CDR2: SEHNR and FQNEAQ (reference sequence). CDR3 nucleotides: TGTGCCAGCAGCTTAAGGACTAGCGGGAGAGTAAACGAGCAGTACTTC. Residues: CASSLRTSGRVNEQYF.

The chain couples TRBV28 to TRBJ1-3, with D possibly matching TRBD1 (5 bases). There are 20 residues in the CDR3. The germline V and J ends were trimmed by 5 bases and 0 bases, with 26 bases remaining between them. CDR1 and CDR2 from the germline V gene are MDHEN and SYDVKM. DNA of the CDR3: TGTGCCAGCAGTCCATGGGGCTTTTTCGGACTCCATTCCTCTGGAAACACCATATATTTT. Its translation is CASSPWGFFGLHSSGNTIYF.

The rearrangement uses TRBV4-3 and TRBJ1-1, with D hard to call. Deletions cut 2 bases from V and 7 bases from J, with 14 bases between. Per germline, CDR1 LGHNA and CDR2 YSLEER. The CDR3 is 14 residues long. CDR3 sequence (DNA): TGCGCCAGCAGCCAATATCAACGGGGAAGTGAAGCTTTCTTT. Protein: CASSQYQRGSEAFF.

The CDR3 DNA is TGTGCCAGCAGTTTACAATCAGCGGGCCCGAACACCGGGGAGCTGTTTTTT. Translated: CASSLQSAGPNTGELFF. The chain has TRBV27 and TRBJ2-2; possibly TRBD2 for D (6 bases). Germline V gives CDR1 MNHEY, CDR2 SMNVEV (reference sequence). This CDR3 is 17 amino acids long. V lost 2 bases to trimming and J lost 0 bases, with 13 bases between them.

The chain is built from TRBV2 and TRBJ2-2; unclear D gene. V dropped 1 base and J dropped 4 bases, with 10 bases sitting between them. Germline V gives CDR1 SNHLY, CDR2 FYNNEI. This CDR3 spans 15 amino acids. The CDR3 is CASSEEGIITGELFF. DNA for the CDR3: TGTGCCAGCAGTGAAGAAGGGATCATCACCGGGGAGCTGTTTTTT.

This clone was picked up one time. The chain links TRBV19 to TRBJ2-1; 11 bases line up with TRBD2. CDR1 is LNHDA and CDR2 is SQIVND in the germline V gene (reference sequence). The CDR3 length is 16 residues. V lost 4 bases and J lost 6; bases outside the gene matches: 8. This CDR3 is CASSKGLAVSFNEQFF. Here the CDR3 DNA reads TGTGCCAGTAGTAAGGGACTAGCGGTTTCGTTCAATGAGCAGTTCTTC. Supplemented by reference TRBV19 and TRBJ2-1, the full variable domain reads DGGITQSPKYLFRKEGQNVTLSCEQNLNHDAMYWYRQDPGQGLRLIYYSQIVNDFQKGDIAEGYSVSREKKESFPLTVTSAQKNPTAFYLCASSKGLAVSFNEQFFGPGTRLTVL.

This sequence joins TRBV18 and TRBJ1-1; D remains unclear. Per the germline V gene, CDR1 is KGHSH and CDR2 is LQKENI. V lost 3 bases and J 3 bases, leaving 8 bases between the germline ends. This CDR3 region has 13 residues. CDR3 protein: CASSPRRDTEAFF. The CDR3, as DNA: TGTGCCAGCTCACCCAGAAGGGACACTGAAGCTTTCTTT.

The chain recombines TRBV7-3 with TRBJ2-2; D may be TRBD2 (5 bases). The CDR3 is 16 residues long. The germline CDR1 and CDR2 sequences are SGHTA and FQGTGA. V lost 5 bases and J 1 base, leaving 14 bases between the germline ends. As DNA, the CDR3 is TGTGCCAGCAGCGCAACTAGTTCCTTGAACACCGGGGAGCTGTTTTTT. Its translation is CASSATSSLNTGELFF.

The CDR3 nucleotides are TGTGCCACCGAGGATGCACGTCGCAGCTCCTATAATTCACCCCTCCACTTT. Translating it yields CATEDARRSSYNSPLHF. The rearrangement joins TRBV15 to TRBJ1-6, with D hard to call. CDR3 size: 17 residues. V was cut by 8 bases and J by 0 bases, with 17 bases left in between. CDR1 is LNHNV, CDR2 YYDKDF, per germline (reference sequence).

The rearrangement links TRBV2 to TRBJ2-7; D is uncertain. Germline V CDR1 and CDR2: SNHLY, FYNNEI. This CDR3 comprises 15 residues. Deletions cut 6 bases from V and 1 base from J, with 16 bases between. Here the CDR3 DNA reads TGTGCCAGCAGCCCTCGAGTTATGGGGTCCTACGAGCAGTACTTC. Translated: CASSPRVMGSYEQYF.

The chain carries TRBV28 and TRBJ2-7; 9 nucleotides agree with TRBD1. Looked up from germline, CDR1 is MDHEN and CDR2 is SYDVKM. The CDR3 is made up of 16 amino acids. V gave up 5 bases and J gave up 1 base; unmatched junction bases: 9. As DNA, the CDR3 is TGTGCCAGCAGTCTCCCTCCCGGGACAGGGTCCTACGAGCAGTACTTC. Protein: CASSLPPGTGSYEQYF.

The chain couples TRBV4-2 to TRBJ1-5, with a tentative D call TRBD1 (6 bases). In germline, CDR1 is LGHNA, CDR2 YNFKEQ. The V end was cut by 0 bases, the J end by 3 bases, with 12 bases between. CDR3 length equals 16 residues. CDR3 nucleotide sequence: TGTGCCAGCAGCCAAGACTATCAGGGGTACAATCAGCCCCAGCATTTT. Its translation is CASSQDYQGYNQPQHF.

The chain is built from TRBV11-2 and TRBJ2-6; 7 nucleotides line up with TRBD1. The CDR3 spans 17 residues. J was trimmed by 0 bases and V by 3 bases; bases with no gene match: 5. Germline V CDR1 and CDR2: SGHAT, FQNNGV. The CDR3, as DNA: TGTGCCAGCAGCTTGGACAGGTTACTCTCTGGGGCCAACGTCCTGACTTTC. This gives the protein CASSLDRLLSGANVLTF.

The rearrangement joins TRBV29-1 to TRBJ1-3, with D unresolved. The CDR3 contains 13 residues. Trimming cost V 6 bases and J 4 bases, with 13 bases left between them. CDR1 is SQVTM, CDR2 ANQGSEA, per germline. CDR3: CSVRKPPGNTIYF. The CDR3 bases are TGCAGCGTCCGCAAACCTCCGGGAAACACCATATATTTT.

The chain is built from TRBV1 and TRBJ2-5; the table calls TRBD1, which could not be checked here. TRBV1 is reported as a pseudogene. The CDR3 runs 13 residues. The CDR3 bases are TGCACCAGCAGCGGCATCCAGGGGGAGACCCAGTACTTC. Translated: CTSSGIQGETQYF.

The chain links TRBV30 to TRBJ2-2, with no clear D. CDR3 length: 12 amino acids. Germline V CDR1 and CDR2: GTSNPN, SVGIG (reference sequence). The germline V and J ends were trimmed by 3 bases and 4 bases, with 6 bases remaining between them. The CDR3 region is CAWRPSTGELFF. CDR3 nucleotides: TGTGCCTGGAGACCCAGCACCGGGGAGCTGTTTTTT.

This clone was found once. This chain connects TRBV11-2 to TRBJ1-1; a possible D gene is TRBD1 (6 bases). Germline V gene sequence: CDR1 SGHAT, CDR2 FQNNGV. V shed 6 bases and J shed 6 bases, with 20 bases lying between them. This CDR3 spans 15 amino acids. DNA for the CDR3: TGTGCCAGCAGTGTTTTGAGGGGGGCGGTAGCTGAAGCTTTCTTT. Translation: CASSVLRGAVAEAFF.

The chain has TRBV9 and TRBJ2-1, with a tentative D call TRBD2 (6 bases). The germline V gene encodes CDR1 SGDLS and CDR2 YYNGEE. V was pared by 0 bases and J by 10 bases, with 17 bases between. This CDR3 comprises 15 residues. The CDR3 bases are TGTGCCAGCAGCGTAGAGTTTTTCGGCGGGACCGAGCAGTTCTTC. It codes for CASSVEFFGGTEQFF.

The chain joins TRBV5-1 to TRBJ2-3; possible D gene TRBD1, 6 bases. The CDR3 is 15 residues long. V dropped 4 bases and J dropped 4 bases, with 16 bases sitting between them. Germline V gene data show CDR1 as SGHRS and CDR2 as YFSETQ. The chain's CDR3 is CASSHREQGPDTQYF. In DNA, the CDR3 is TGCGCCAGCAGCCACCGGGAACAGGGCCCAGATACGCAGTATTTT.

The CDR3 DNA is TGTGCCAGCTTCCCAGGAGGAGGGCATATGGCAGATACGCAGTATTTT. Encoded protein: CASFPGGGHMADTQYF. The V call is TRBV11-2, the J call TRBJ2-3; TRBD2 might be the D (6 bases). This CDR3 is built from 16 residues. Germline V CDR1 and CDR2: SGHAT, FQNNGV. The V end lost 8 bases, the J end lost 4 bases, and 22 bases lay between the germline ends.

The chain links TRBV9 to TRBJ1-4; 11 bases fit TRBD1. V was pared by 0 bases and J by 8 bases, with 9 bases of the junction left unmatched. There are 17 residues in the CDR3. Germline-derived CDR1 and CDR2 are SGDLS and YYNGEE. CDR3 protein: CASSVGGGQGAEEKLFF. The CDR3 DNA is TGTGCCAGCAGCGTAGGAGGAGGACAGGGGGCTGAGGAAAAACTGTTTTTT.

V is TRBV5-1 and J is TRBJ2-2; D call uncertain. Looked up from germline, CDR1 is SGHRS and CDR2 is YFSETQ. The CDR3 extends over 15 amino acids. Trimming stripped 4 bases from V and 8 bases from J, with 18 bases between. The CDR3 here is CASSLESAAVGELFF. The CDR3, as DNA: TGCGCCAGCAGCCTCGAAAGCGCCGCGGTGGGGGAGCTGTTTTTT.

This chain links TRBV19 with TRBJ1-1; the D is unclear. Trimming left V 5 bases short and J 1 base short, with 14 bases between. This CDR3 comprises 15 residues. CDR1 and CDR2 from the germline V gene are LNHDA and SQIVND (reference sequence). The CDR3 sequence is CASSPTTMPNTEAFF. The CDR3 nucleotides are TGTGCCAGTAGTCCGACCACCATGCCGAACACTGAAGCTTTCTTT.

The CDR3 spells CASSLTGGRDSPLHF. The CDR3 DNA reads as TGTGCCAGCAGCCTAACGGGGGGCCGGGATTCACCCCTCCACTTT. V and J are TRBV7-7 and TRBJ1-6; a weak D match, TRBD1 (6 bases). Trimming cost V 5 bases and J 8 bases, with 16 bases left between them. The CDR3 spans 15 residues. Germline V CDR1 and CDR2: SSHAT, FNYEAQ (reference sequence).